This record concerns one T cell receptor (beta chain) sequence. Its specificity is not known. CDR1 MDHEN and CDR2 SYDVKM come from the germline V gene. The CDR3 is made up of 13 amino acids. The V and J ends lost 7 bases and 2 bases respectively, with 10 bases between them. Assay: immunoSEQ multiplex PCR; the TCRdb copy retains only in-frame clones and omits some. The sample has roughly 60,000 clones, 85% to 95% seen once. This specimen belongs to a study of cytomegalovirus exposure and HLA in healthy donors. Study-level points and caveats: According to a later analysis, TCR clusters from the first cohort tended to co-occur in the roughly 130 validation repertoires.

The receptor was isolated from a woman aged 18-29 years in good health and CMV-seropositive. V is TRBV28 and J is TRBJ2-3; unclear D gene. Input material: PBMCs. The chain's CDR3 is CASINSDTDTQYF. For the CDR3, the DNA is TGTGCCAGCATTAACTCCGACACAGATACGCAGTATTTT.